This entry lists 7 T cell receptor beta chains sequenced from one sample in a study of OX40 agonist ivuxolimab in advanced cancers. Clones were read by immunoSEQ multiplex PCR, and TCRdb kept only the in-frame ones, dropping some. The sample lists roughly 13,000 clones, over 85% occurring once. Source: CD4+ or CD8+ T cells sorted from blood, taken in a trial of the OX40 agonist ivuxolimab. These receptors all stem from an adult with an advanced solid tumor such as melanoma, head and neck, liver or kidney cancer.

The chain uses TRBV9 and TRBJ2-1, with a possible D match to TRBD1 (6 bases). V lost 3 bases and J 4 bases, leaving 11 bases between the germline ends. This CDR3 contains 14 residues. CDR1 and CDR2 (germline): SGDLS, YYNGEE. The DNA for the CDR3 is TGTGCCAGCAGCGAAAGGGACACATACAATGAGCAGTTCTTC. This gives the protein CASSERDTYNEQFF.

The V and J genes are TRBV27 and TRBJ2-1; D ambiguous. V lost 5 bases and J lost 3, with 11 bases in between. The length of the CDR3 is 14 residues. The V gene's germline CDR1 is MNHEY and CDR2 SMNVEV (reference sequence). The CDR3 protein is CASSPLGVYNEQFF. CDR3 nucleotides: TGTGCCAGCAGTCCCCTTGGCGTCTACAATGAGCAGTTCTTC.

This clone was counted between two and nine times. This chain connects TRBV27 to TRBJ1-3; possible D gene TRBD1, 6 bases. The V and J ends lost 4 bases and 2 bases respectively, with 12 bases between them. This CDR3 has 15 residues. The germline CDR1 and CDR2 sequences are MNHEY and SMNVEV (reference sequence). CDR3 amino acids: CASSSAGVTGNTIYF. CDR3 nucleotide sequence: TGTGCCAGCAGTTCCGCAGGGGTCACTGGAAACACCATATATTTT.

This clone came up a few times. This chain joins TRBV28 and TRBJ2-7; 8 bases match TRBD2. The CDR3 sequence is 14 residues long. Germline loops: CDR1 MDHEN, CDR2 SYDVKM. Unmatched junction bases numbered 8, after V lost 7 bases and J lost 3 bases. CDR3 nucleotide sequence: TGTGCCAGCAACTCGGGAGGGGAGTTCTACGAGCAGTACTTC. It codes for CASNSGGEFYEQYF.

There are a few counts of this clone. The chain carries TRBV7-9 and TRBJ2-7; D not resolved. The germline V and J ends were trimmed by 1 base and 2 bases, with 3 bases remaining between them. Per germline, CDR1 SEHNR and CDR2 FQNEAQ (reference sequence). This CDR3 spans 12 amino acids. The CDR3 region is CASSLVPYEQYF. CDR3 nucleotides: TGTGCCAGCAGCTTAGTCCCCTACGAGCAGTACTTC.

V gene TRBV5-1 combines with J gene TRBJ1-4; D possibly corresponds to TRBD1 (5 bases). Trimming stripped 4 bases from V and 7 bases from J, with 20 bases between. The length of the CDR3 is 16 residues. Germline V gives CDR1 SGHRS, CDR2 YFSETQ. For the CDR3, the DNA is TGCGCCAGCAGCCCCATAGACCAGGGTGCTTTTGAAAAACTGTTTTTT. This translates into CASSPIDQGAFEKLFF. The variable domain in full, completed from reference TRBV5-1 and TRBJ1-4, reads KAGVTQTPRYLIKTRGQQVTLSCSPISGHRSVSWYQQTPGQGLQFLFEYFSETQRNKGNFPGRFSGRQFSNSRSEMNVSTLELGDSALYLCASSPIDQGAFEKLFFGSGTQLSVL.

J is TRBJ1-5 and V is TRBV19, with no clear D. CDR1 and CDR2 from the germline V gene are LNHDA and SQIVND (reference sequence). Trimming removed 7 bases from V and 4 bases from J, with 8 bases in between. The CDR3 extends over 12 amino acids. The CDR3 is CASKMGNQPQHF. The CDR3 region has the DNA TGTGCCAGTAAAATGGGGAATCAGCCCCAGCATTTT.